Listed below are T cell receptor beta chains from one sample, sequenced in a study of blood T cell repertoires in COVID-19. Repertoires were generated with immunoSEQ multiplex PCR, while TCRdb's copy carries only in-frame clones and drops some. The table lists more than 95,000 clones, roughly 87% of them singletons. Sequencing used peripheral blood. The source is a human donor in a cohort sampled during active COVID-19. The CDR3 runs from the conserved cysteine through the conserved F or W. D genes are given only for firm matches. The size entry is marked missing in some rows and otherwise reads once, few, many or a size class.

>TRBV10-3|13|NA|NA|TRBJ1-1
TGTGCCATCAGTTGGACAGCGAACACTGAAGCTTTCTTT
CAISWTANTEAFF
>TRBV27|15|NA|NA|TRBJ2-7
TGTGCCAGCAGTTTGAGGGGCAGGGGACCCTACGAGCAGTACTTC
CASSLRGRGPYEQYF
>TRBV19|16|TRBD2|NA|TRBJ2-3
TGTGCCAGTAGACTACTAGCGGGGGGCGGAATAGATACGCAGTATTTT
CASRLLAGGGIDTQYF
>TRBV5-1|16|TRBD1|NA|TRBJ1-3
TGCGCCAGCAGCCCGTCGACAGGGAGCTCTGGAAACACCATATATTTT
CASSPSTGSSGNTIYF
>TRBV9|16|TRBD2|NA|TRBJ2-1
TGTGCCAGCAGTCGGACTAGCGGGGGACCGTGGGATGAGCAGTTCTTC
CASSRTSGGPWDEQFF
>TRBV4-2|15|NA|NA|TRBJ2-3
TGTGCCAGCAGCCAAGATCCAGGGGCCACAGATACGCAGTATTTT
CASSQDPGATDTQYF
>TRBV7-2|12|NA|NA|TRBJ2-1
TGTGCCAGCAGCCCTAACTACAATGAGCAGTTCTTC
CASSPNYNEQFF
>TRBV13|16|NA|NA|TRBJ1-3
TGTGCCAGCAGCTTAGAGACAGGACTCTCTGGAAACACCATATATTTT
CASSLETGLSGNTIYF
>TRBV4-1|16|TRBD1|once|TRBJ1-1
TGCGCCAGCAGCCAAGATAGACAGGGGTCTTCCCCTGAAGCTTTCTTT
CASSQDRQGSSPEAFF
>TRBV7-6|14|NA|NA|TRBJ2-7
TGTGCCAGCAGCTTAGGGCCGGAGTCCTACGAGCAGTACTTC
CASSLGPESYEQYF
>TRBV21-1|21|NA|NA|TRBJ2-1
TGTGCCAGCAGCAAAGGTCTTTCCACGCTCCAGCGGGGGAGCTCCTACAATGAGCAGTTCTTC
CASSKGLSTLQRGSSYNEQFF
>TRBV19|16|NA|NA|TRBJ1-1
TGTGCCAGTAGTCTAATACCCGGAAGCGGGAACACTGAAGCTTTCTTT
CASSLIPGSGNTEAFF
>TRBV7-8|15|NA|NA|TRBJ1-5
TGTGCCAGCAGCTTAAACCAGGGCCCGAGTCAGCCCCAGCATTTT
CASSLNQGPSQPQHF